What follows are 10 T cell receptor beta chains derived from one specimen sequenced in a study of beta chain features in type 1 diabetes. Findings of the study overall: Significant though moderate, a shortening of TCRB CDR3s appeared in all four CD4+ subsets of Type 1 diabetes patients.

The authors reverse transcribed all of the isolated RNA, so sequencing captured expressed TCRB transcripts. Assay used: immunoSEQ multiplex PCR; TCRdb lists only in-frame clones, some missing. The data contain 93,000 or so clones, approximately 30% of them singletons. Their recognized antigens are unknown. Sequenced: central memory CD4+ T cells from blood. The source is a young woman with type 1 diabetes.

This clone was counted a few times. V usage is TRBV6-5 and J usage is TRBJ1-4; D is possibly TRBD1 (5 bases). CDR1 and CDR2 (germline): MNHEY, SVGAGI. Trimming took 2 bases from V and 8 from J, leaving 12 bases between them. The CDR3 consists of 14 residues. The CDR3 nucleotides read TGTGCCAGCAGTTACGGTCCGGGGGACGAAAAACTGTTTTTT. This encodes CASSYGPGDEKLFF.

This clone was observed a few times. The rearrangement joins TRBV5-1 to TRBJ2-2; 9 bases match TRBD1. This CDR3 has 18 amino acids. V trimming: 2 bases; J trimming: 1 base; junction bases outside the gene matches: 9. Germline CDR1 reads SGHRS; CDR2 reads YFSETQ. The CDR3 region has the DNA TGCGCCAGCAGCTTAGCCCCTCCGGGACAGGGGAACACCGGGGAGCTGTTTTTT. As protein: CASSLAPPGQGNTGELFF.

There are many counts of this clone. The rearrangement links TRBV30 to TRBJ1-1; possible D gene TRBD1, 6 bases. The germline gives CDR1 GTSNPN, CDR2 SVGIG (reference sequence). Trimming removed 2 bases from V and 0 bases from J, with 10 bases in between. The CDR3 is 14 residues long. CDR3 coding DNA: TGTGCCTGGAGTACAGGGTTATTGAACACTGAAGCTTTCTTT. Protein sequence: CAWSTGLLNTEAFF.

CDR3 residues: CASRGQGSSKNIQYF. CDR3 in DNA: TGTGCCAGCAGGGGACAGGGGTCATCCAAAAACATTCAGTACTTC. The rearrangement joins TRBV28 to TRBJ2-4; TRBD1 agrees at 10 bases. The germline V gene encodes CDR1 MDHEN and CDR2 SYDVKM. The CDR3 covers 15 residues. V was pared by 6 bases and J by 2 bases, with 4 bases of the junction left unmatched.

The J gene is TRBJ2-2, the V gene TRBV11-2; TRBD2 aligns across 12 bases. CDR3 size: 19 residues. The V segment lost 6 bases and the J segment 3 bases; nucleotides outside the gene matches: 14. The germline V gene has CDR1 SGHAT and CDR2 FQNNGV. The CDR3 loop is CASSYLGSLAGGDTGELFF. CDR3 nucleotides: TGTGCCAGCAGTTACCTCGGATCCCTAGCGGGAGGGGACACCGGGGAGCTGTTTTTT.

The chain links TRBV4-1 to TRBJ2-1, with TRBD2 identical over 13 bases. The CDR3 is made up of 16 amino acids. J was trimmed by 9 bases and V by 1 base; bases with no gene match: 6. Germline V gives CDR1 MGHRA, CDR2 YSYEKL. CDR3 amino acids: CASSQGRGTSGTEQFF. CDR3 sequence (DNA): TGCGCCAGCAGCCAAGGAAGGGGGACTAGCGGGACTGAGCAGTTCTTC.

This clone has more than one count but fewer than ten. The chain recombines TRBV18 with TRBJ2-1, with 11 bases lining up with TRBD2. Trimming at V came to 8 bases and at J to 5 bases, leaving 8 bases not matched to a gene. The V gene's germline CDR1 is KGHSH and CDR2 LQKENI. This CDR3 is 15 amino acids long. The CDR3 protein is CASANQGLADNEQFF. The CDR3 coding sequence is TGTGCCAGCGCAAACCAGGGACTAGCGGACAATGAGCAGTTCTTC.

The CDR3 spells CASSLEAPTDTQYF. CDR3 nucleotides: TGTGCCAGCAGCTTAGAAGCCCCCACAGATACGCAGTATTTT. This chain uses TRBV11-2 with TRBJ2-3; D gene ambiguous. Looked up from germline, CDR1 is SGHAT and CDR2 is FQNNGV. The CDR3 spans 14 residues. Trimming took off 0 bases at V and 2 bases at J, with 6 bases between the two ends.

The chain carries TRBV19 and TRBJ2-7, with 8 bases matching TRBD1. Germline V gene lookup returns CDR1 LNHDA and CDR2 SQIVND (reference sequence). The J segment lost 0 bases and the V segment lost 3 bases, leaving 4 bases of the junction unmatched. This CDR3 comprises 15 residues. CDR3 loop: CASSIRTGSSYEQYF. The CDR3, as DNA: TGTGCCAGTAGTATCCGGACAGGGAGCTCCTACGAGCAGTACTTC.

The V and J genes are TRBV28 and TRBJ1-5; TRBD1 is a possible D gene (6 bases). Per the germline V gene, CDR1 is MDHEN and CDR2 is SYDVKM. There are 14 residues in the CDR3. V lost 6 bases to trimming and J lost 0 bases, with 9 bases between them. The CDR3 is CASRGGGSNQPQHF. The CDR3 DNA follows: TGTGCCAGCAGGGGAGGGGGTAGCAATCAGCCCCAGCATTTT.